Listed below are T cell receptor beta chains from one sample, sequenced in a study of blood T cells in healthy people across ages. TCRdb analysed the 5' RACE reads with MiXCR anew, one entry per CDR3 protein. This sample carries approximately 800,000 distinct CDR3 sequences, 55% to 75% of them seen once, and the ten largest clones take approximately 21%. Sample: blood. Receptor source: a man aged 25 to 45 in good health. Both conserved end residues are part of each CDR3. The D gene is left open where the match is weak. Rows may omit the clone size; those that give it use once, few, many or a size class.

CDR3 protein: CASSYPQGSLPTYNEQFF; CDR3 DNA: TGTGCCAGCAGTTATCCCCAGGGTAGCCTCCCCACCTACAATGAGCAGTTCTTC; J gene: TRBJ2-1; D gene: .; clone size: .; CDR3 length: 18; V gene: TRBV6-2/TRBV6-3
CDR3 protein: CASDSATQYF; CDR3 DNA: TGTGCCAGCGACTCAGCGACCCAGTACTTC; J gene: TRBJ2-5; D gene: .; clone size: few; CDR3 length: 10; V gene: TRBV7-9
CDR3 protein: CASSPGLDSPLHF; CDR3 DNA: TGTGCCAGCTCACCGGGACTAGATTCACCCCTCCACTTT; J gene: TRBJ1-6; D gene: .; clone size: .; CDR3 length: 13; V gene: TRBV18
CDR3 protein: CASSQEASGANVLTF; CDR3 DNA: TGCGCCAGCAGCCAAGAGGCCTCTGGGGCCAACGTCCTGACTTTC; J gene: TRBJ2-6; D gene: .; clone size: .; CDR3 length: 15; V gene: TRBV4-3
CDR3 protein: CASRRETAGANVLTF; CDR3 DNA: TGCGCCAGCAGGAGGGAGACAGCTGGGGCCAACGTCCTGACTTTC; J gene: TRBJ2-6; D gene: .; clone size: few; CDR3 length: 15; V gene: TRBV5-1
CDR3 protein: CASSHRAVGLEAFF; CDR3 DNA: TGTGCCAGCAGCCACCGGGCGGTTGGGCTTGAAGCTTTCTTT; J gene: TRBJ1-1; D gene: .; clone size: .; CDR3 length: 14; V gene: TRBV3-1
CDR3 protein: CATRTGLAEAFF; CDR3 DNA: TGTGCCACCCGGACGGGTTTGGCTGAAGCTTTCTTT; J gene: TRBJ1-1; D gene: .; clone size: .; CDR3 length: 12; V gene: TRBV10-3
CDR3 protein: CASSVDRITDTQYF; CDR3 DNA: TGTGCCAGCAGCGTGGACAGGATCACAGATACGCAGTATTTT; J gene: TRBJ2-3; D gene: TRBD1; clone size: .; CDR3 length: 14; V gene: TRBV11-2
CDR3 protein: CASGYGTANEQFF; CDR3 DNA: TGTGCTAGTGGGTACGGGACAGCCAATGAGCAGTTCTTC; J gene: TRBJ2-1; D gene: TRBD1; clone size: .; CDR3 length: 13; V gene: TRBV12-5
CDR3 protein: CSAPPQIEQYF; CDR3 DNA: TGCAGTGCCCCCCCACAGATCGAGCAGTACTTC; J gene: TRBJ2-7; D gene: .; clone size: .; CDR3 length: 11; V gene: TRBV20-1
CDR3 protein: CASSGGGGTDTQYF; CDR3 DNA: TGTGCCAGCAGCGGGGGGGGCGGCACAGATACGCAGTATTTT; J gene: TRBJ2-3; D gene: .; clone size: .; CDR3 length: 14; V gene: TRBV7-2
CDR3 protein: CASSFSPRGPETQYF; CDR3 DNA: TGTGCCAGCAGTTTTAGTCCTAGGGGGCCAGAGACCCAGTACTTC; J gene: TRBJ2-5; D gene: TRBD1; clone size: .; CDR3 length: 15; V gene: TRBV12-3/TRBV12-4
CDR3 protein: CASSSESSYNEQFF; CDR3 DNA: TGTGCCAGCAGCTCAGAGAGCTCCTACAATGAGCAGTTCTTC; J gene: TRBJ2-1; D gene: .; clone size: .; CDR3 length: 14; V gene: TRBV5-6
CDR3 protein: CSVDFQGSGNTIYF; CDR3 DNA: TGCAGCGTGGATTTTCAGGGCTCTGGAAACACCATATATTTT; J gene: TRBJ1-3; D gene: .; clone size: .; CDR3 length: 14; V gene: TRBV29-1
CDR3 protein: CASSFEAGPYNEQFF; CDR3 DNA: TGTGCCAGCAGCTTCGAGGCGGGCCCGTACAATGAGCAGTTCTTC; J gene: TRBJ2-1; D gene: .; clone size: .; CDR3 length: 15; V gene: TRBV7-2
CDR3 protein: CATSSLLAGLPALYGYTF; CDR3 DNA: TGTGCCACCAGCAGTCTTTTAGCAGGGCTCCCGGCACTATATGGCTACACCTTC; J gene: TRBJ1-2; D gene: .; clone size: .; CDR3 length: 18; V gene: TRBV15
CDR3 protein: CASSSLAGVNEQFF; CDR3 DNA: TGTGCCAGCAGTTCCCTAGCGGGAGTTAATGAGCAGTTCTTC; J gene: TRBJ2-1; D gene: TRBD2; clone size: .; CDR3 length: 14; V gene: TRBV12-3/TRBV12-4
CDR3 protein: CASSSGGYEQYF; CDR3 DNA: TGCGCCAGCAGTTCCGGGGGCTACGAGCAGTACTTC; J gene: TRBJ2-7; D gene: .; clone size: many; CDR3 length: 12; V gene: TRBV5-1
CDR3 protein: CASSPSGLYTTDTQYF; CDR3 DNA: TGCGCCAGCAGCCCTTCGGGCTTGTATACCACAGATACGCAGTATTTT; J gene: TRBJ2-3; D gene: .; clone size: few; CDR3 length: 16; V gene: TRBV5-1
CDR3 protein: CASTDFGTGETYGYTF; CDR3 DNA: TGTGCCAGCACCGACTTTGGGACAGGGGAAACCTATGGCTACACCTTC; J gene: TRBJ1-2; D gene: TRBD1; clone size: .; CDR3 length: 16; V gene: TRBV6-2/TRBV6-3
CDR3 protein: CASSLRPLDNSPLHF; CDR3 DNA: TGTGCCAGCAGCTTACGACCGCTAGATAATTCACCCCTCCACTTT; J gene: TRBJ1-6; D gene: .; clone size: .; CDR3 length: 15; V gene: TRBV7-3
CDR3 protein: CASSSDRADTQYF; CDR3 DNA: TGTGCCAGCAGTTCCGATCGGGCAGATACGCAGTATTTT; J gene: TRBJ2-3; D gene: .; clone size: few; CDR3 length: 13; V gene: TRBV27
CDR3 protein: CASTDSGGYDYTF; CDR3 DNA: TGTGCCAGCACCGACTCCGGGGGTTATGACTACACCTTC; J gene: TRBJ1-2; D gene: .; clone size: few; CDR3 length: 13; V gene: TRBV6-1
CDR3 protein: CASSVRALEAFF; CDR3 DNA: TGTGCCAGCAGTGTCCGGGCCCTAGAAGCTTTCTTT; J gene: TRBJ1-1; D gene: .; clone size: .; CDR3 length: 12; V gene: TRBV6-2/TRBV6-3
CDR3 protein: CASSQMNTGELFF; CDR3 DNA: TGTGCCAGCAGTCAGATGAACACCGGGGAGCTGTTTTTT; J gene: TRBJ2-2; D gene: .; clone size: .; CDR3 length: 13; V gene: TRBV12-3/TRBV12-4
CDR3 protein: CASSLSGRVTGANVLTF; CDR3 DNA: TGTGCCAGCAGCTTAAGTGGACGAGTAACTGGGGCCAACGTCCTGACTTTC; J gene: TRBJ2-6; D gene: .; clone size: .; CDR3 length: 17; V gene: TRBV7-2
CDR3 protein: CSASKGAPKSEAFF; CDR3 DNA: TGCAGTGCTAGTAAGGGGGCCCCTAAGTCTGAAGCTTTCTTT; J gene: TRBJ1-1; D gene: TRBD1; clone size: .; CDR3 length: 14; V gene: TRBV20-1
CDR3 protein: CSASRSGRSYEQYF; CDR3 DNA: TGCAGTGCTAGCCGTAGCGGGAGGTCCTACGAGCAGTACTTC; J gene: TRBJ2-7; D gene: TRBD2; clone size: .; CDR3 length: 14; V gene: TRBV20-1
CDR3 protein: CASSPDGLGAGELFF; CDR3 DNA: TGTGCCAGCAGCCCCGACGGGCTAGGGGCCGGGGAGCTGTTTTTT; J gene: TRBJ2-2; D gene: .; clone size: .; CDR3 length: 15; V gene: TRBV11-3
CDR3 protein: CSGRQGDGYTF; CDR3 DNA: TGCAGCGGTCGACAGGGCGACGGCTACACCTTC; J gene: TRBJ1-2; D gene: TRBD1; clone size: .; CDR3 length: 11; V gene: TRBV29-1
CDR3 protein: CASSLAVASGRSEQYF; CDR3 DNA: TGTGCCAGCAGCTTAGCGGTGGCTAGCGGGAGGAGCGAGCAGTACTTC; J gene: TRBJ2-7; D gene: TRBD2; clone size: .; CDR3 length: 16; V gene: TRBV7-2
CDR3 protein: CASSPMQTQETQYF; CDR3 DNA: TGTGCCAGCTCACCAATGCAGACCCAAGAGACCCAGTACTTC; J gene: TRBJ2-5; D gene: .; clone size: .; CDR3 length: 14; V gene: TRBV18
CDR3 protein: CASSFTQGVYNEQFF; CDR3 DNA: TGCGCCAGCAGCTTCACACAGGGGGTCTACAATGAGCAGTTCTTC; J gene: TRBJ2-1; D gene: TRBD1; clone size: once; CDR3 length: 15; V gene: TRBV5-1
CDR3 protein: CASSQGRTTIYEQYF; CDR3 DNA: TGCGCCAGCAGCCAAGGGCGGACTACCATCTACGAGCAGTACTTC; J gene: TRBJ2-7; D gene: .; clone size: .; CDR3 length: 15; V gene: TRBV4-3
CDR3 protein: CASRLRDSLKTEAFF; CDR3 DNA: TGTGCCAGCAGACTCCGGGACAGTCTCAAAACTGAAGCTTTCTTT; J gene: TRBJ1-1; D gene: TRBD1; clone size: .; CDR3 length: 15; V gene: TRBV12-3/TRBV12-4
CDR3 protein: CAGMTSGSRNEQFF; CDR3 DNA: TGTGCCGGGATGACTAGCGGGAGTCGGAATGAGCAGTTCTTC; J gene: TRBJ2-1; D gene: TRBD2; clone size: .; CDR3 length: 14; V gene: TRBV28
CDR3 protein: CASSPGTQPYEQYF; CDR3 DNA: TGTGCCAGCAGCCCTGGGACGCAACCCTACGAGCAGTACTTC; J gene: TRBJ2-7; D gene: .; clone size: .; CDR3 length: 14; V gene: TRBV7-2
CDR3 protein: CSVTLAGDTDTQYF; CDR3 DNA: TGCAGCGTGACCCTAGCGGGGGACACAGATACGCAGTATTTT; J gene: TRBJ2-3; D gene: TRBD2; clone size: few; CDR3 length: 14; V gene: TRBV29-1
CDR3 protein: CSALRDIDTQYF; CDR3 DNA: TGCAGCGCCCTGAGGGACATTGATACGCAGTATTTT; J gene: TRBJ2-3; D gene: .; clone size: .; CDR3 length: 12; V gene: TRBV29-1
CDR3 protein: CANSKGPSYEQYF; CDR3 DNA: TGTGCCAACAGCAAAGGGCCTAGTTACGAGCAGTACTTC; J gene: TRBJ2-7; D gene: .; clone size: .; CDR3 length: 13; V gene: TRBV21-1
CDR3 protein: CASSLDGRVYQPQHF; CDR3 DNA: TGCGCCAGCAGCTTGGACGGCAGGGTGTATCAGCCCCAGCATTTT; J gene: TRBJ1-5; D gene: .; clone size: .; CDR3 length: 15; V gene: TRBV5-1
CDR3 protein: CASSFGRGVEKLFF; CDR3 DNA: TGTGCCAGCAGTTTCGGCAGGGGAGTCGAAAAACTGTTTTTT; J gene: TRBJ1-4; D gene: .; clone size: .; CDR3 length: 14; V gene: TRBV12-3/TRBV12-4
CDR3 protein: CASRRGSSYNEQFF; CDR3 DNA: TGTGCCAGCAGGCGGGGGAGCTCCTACAATGAGCAGTTCTTC; J gene: TRBJ2-1; D gene: TRBD2; clone size: few; CDR3 length: 14; V gene: TRBV6-5
CDR3 protein: CSVLRDGYEQYF; CDR3 DNA: TGCAGCGTGCTCCGGGACGGCTACGAGCAGTACTTC; J gene: TRBJ2-7; D gene: .; clone size: few; CDR3 length: 12; V gene: TRBV29-1
CDR3 protein: CAIADRPDYQETQYF; CDR3 DNA: TGTGCCATCGCCGATCGTCCGGATTACCAAGAGACCCAGTACTTC; J gene: TRBJ2-5; D gene: .; clone size: .; CDR3 length: 15; V gene: TRBV10-3
CDR3 protein: CSANLQKGDTEAFF; CDR3 DNA: TGCAGTGCTAACCTACAAAAGGGCGACACTGAAGCTTTCTTT; J gene: TRBJ1-1; D gene: .; clone size: few; CDR3 length: 14; V gene: TRBV20-1
CDR3 protein: CASRLAGAHEQYF; CDR3 DNA: TGTGCCTCCCGACTAGCGGGAGCCCACGAGCAGTACTTC; J gene: TRBJ2-7; D gene: TRBD2; clone size: few; CDR3 length: 13; V gene: TRBV6-1
CDR3 protein: CASSQAGLAGVGANVLTF; CDR3 DNA: TGCGCCAGCAGCCAGGCCGGACTAGCGGGAGTTGGGGCCAACGTCCTGACTTTC; J gene: TRBJ2-6; D gene: TRBD2; clone size: few; CDR3 length: 18; V gene: TRBV4-3
CDR3 protein: CASTRETETQYF; CDR3 DNA: TGTGCCAGCACCCGTGAGACGGAGACCCAGTACTTC; J gene: TRBJ2-5; D gene: .; clone size: few; CDR3 length: 12; V gene: TRBV6-6
CDR3 protein: CASSPGTGLSSPLHF; CDR3 DNA: TGTGCCAGCAGTCCCGGGACAGGGTTGAGCTCACCCCTCCACTTT; J gene: TRBJ1-6; D gene: TRBD1; clone size: .; CDR3 length: 15; V gene: TRBV12-3/TRBV12-4
CDR3 protein: CSASLQGAYEQYF; CDR3 DNA: TGCAGTGCTAGTTTGCAGGGGGCCTACGAGCAGTACTTC; J gene: TRBJ2-7; D gene: TRBD1; clone size: .; CDR3 length: 13; V gene: TRBV20-1